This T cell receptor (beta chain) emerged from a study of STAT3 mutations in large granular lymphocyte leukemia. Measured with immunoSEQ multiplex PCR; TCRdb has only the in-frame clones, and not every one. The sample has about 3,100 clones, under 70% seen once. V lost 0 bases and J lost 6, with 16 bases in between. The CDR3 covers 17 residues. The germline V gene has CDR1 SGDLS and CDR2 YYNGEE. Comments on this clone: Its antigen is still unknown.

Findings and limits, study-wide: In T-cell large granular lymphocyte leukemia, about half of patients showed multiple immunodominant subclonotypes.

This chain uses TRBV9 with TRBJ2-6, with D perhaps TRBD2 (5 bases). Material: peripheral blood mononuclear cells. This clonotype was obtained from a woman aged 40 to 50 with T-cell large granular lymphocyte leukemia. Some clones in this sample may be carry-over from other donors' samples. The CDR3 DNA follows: TGTGCCAGCAGCGTAGAGGAGGAGTCCTCTCTGGCCAACGTCCTGACTTTC. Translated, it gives CASSVEEESSLANVLTF.